This T cell receptor (beta chain) appears in the sequencing data of a study of CDR3 diversity in severe acne. TCRdb re-analysed the PCR reads in MiXCR, keeping a single row per CDR3 protein. Of 90,000 or so distinct CDR3 sequences detected, approximately 52% appear once; the ten largest clones hold 9.5% to 13%. CDR1 is MNHEY, CDR2 SVGAGI, per germline. The CDR3 contains 14 residues. The V gene lost 4 bases and the J gene lost 9 bases, with 18 bases spanning the gap. The TCR comes from a male donor in good health, serving as a control. This rearrangement joins TRBV6-5 to TRBJ2-5, with D possibly being TRBD1 (6 bases). Specimen: blood. In nucleotides, the CDR3 is TGTGCCAGCAGTTCCGGGACAACTACAGGGCCCCAGTACTTC. It codes for CASSSGTTTGPQYF.